This T cell receptor beta chain was sequenced for a study of T cells in tuberculosis. Study summary: T cells were selected with CD1B tetramers loaded with glucose monomycolate.

The V and J ends lost 5 bases and 6 bases, in that order; junction bases with no gene match: 13. CDR3 size: 16 residues. Germline V gene lookup returns CDR1 SGHTA and CDR2 FQGNSA. The table came from immunoSEQ multiplex PCR; TCRdb's copy has only in-frame clones and leaves some out. The sample lists about 88,000 clones; about nine tenths were seen once. Cells were sorted from thawed PBMC rested overnight and stained with GMM-loaded CD1B tetramer, viability dye and anti-CD3. CD1B tetramers were loaded with Rhodococcus equi-derived C32 glucose monomycolate. This clone was seen just once. The sequencing sample was made of CD1b-GMM tetramer-negative cells sorted from PBMCs. The clonotype originates from an adult woman with latent tuberculosis. The chain uses TRBV7-2 and TRBJ2-1; 7 bases match TRBD2. CDR3 amino acids: CASSRSFGGRVNEQFF. DNA for the CDR3: TGTGCCAGCAGCCGCAGCTTCGGTGGGAGGGTCAATGAGCAGTTCTTC.